Each of the 7 T cell receptor beta chains below was sequenced from the same sample in a study of Ad26.COV2.S vaccination and SARS-CoV-2 variants. TCRdb's copy holds only in-frame clones and misses some; the assay was immunoSEQ multiplex PCR. The sample consists of about 350,000 clones, 70% to 90% of them appearing once. Stated treatment: over 15 received Ad26.COV2.S at low or high dose, single or two shots; roughly five received placebo; per-sample allocation not given. The samples were gathered on day 63 after the first injection of vaccine or placebo. The source material was peripheral blood, sampled in a trial of Ad26.COV2.S vaccine versus placebo. These receptors all stem from a person aged 18-60 years who received the Ad26.COV2.S COVID-19 vaccine or a placebo.

The chain couples TRBV28 to TRBJ2-7, with 10 bases identical to TRBD1. The CDR3 sequence is 18 residues long. Losses at the gene ends were 6 bases for V and 6 bases for J; bases not matched to a gene: 20. Looked up from germline, CDR1 is MDHEN and CDR2 is SYDVKM. CDR3 coding DNA: TGTGCCAGCAGCACAGGACTGGGACAGGGGAAAGGGGTCTCCGAGCAGTACTTC. This encodes CASSTGLGQGKGVSEQYF.

The rearrangement links TRBV5-1 to TRBJ1-4, with D possibly TRBD1 on 5 matching bases. The V and J ends lost 0 bases and 7 bases respectively, with 13 bases between them. CDR1 is SGHRS, CDR2 YFSETQ, per germline. This CDR3 spans 15 amino acids. The CDR3 DNA reads TGCGCCAGCAGCTTGGTGAGGGGCTCAGGTGAAAAACTGTTTTTT. It yields the protein CASSLVRGSGEKLFF. Based on the CDR3 plus reference TRBV5-1 and TRBJ1-4, the full variable domain is KAGVTQTPRYLIKTRGQQVTLSCSPISGHRSVSWYQQTPGQGLQFLFEYFSETQRNKGNFPGRFSGRQFSNSRSEMNVSTLELGDSALYLCASSLVRGSGEKLFFGSGTQLSVL.

The gene calls are TRBV24-1 and TRBJ1-2, with D unclear. This CDR3 is built from 11 residues. The V and J ends lost 4 bases and 6 bases respectively, with 5 bases between them. Germline V gene sequence: CDR1 KGHDR, CDR2 SFDVKD. The CDR3, as DNA: TGTGCCACCAGTGACTACAATGGCTACACCTTC. Protein: CATSDYNGYTF.

In this sample, this clone turned up once. The chain links TRBV2 to TRBJ2-3; 12 bases line up with TRBD2. CDR3 length: 14 residues. The V and J ends lost 11 bases and 6 bases, in that order; junction bases with no gene match: 9. Germline V CDR1 and CDR2: SNHLY, FYNNEI. In DNA, the CDR3 is TGTGCCGGAAAGACTAGCGGGGGAGCGGATACGCAGTATTTT. Protein product: CAGKTSGGADTQYF.

The sample holds one count of this clone. The gene calls are TRBV10-1 and TRBJ1-1, with no clear D. Germline V gene sequence: CDR1 WNHNN, CDR2 SYGVQD (reference sequence). The V end was cut by 5 bases, the J end by 1 base, with 17 bases between. The CDR3 is 16 amino acids. The CDR3 protein is CASSPPDFEPNTEAFF. The CDR3 DNA reads TGCGCCAGCAGTCCCCCTGACTTTGAACCGAACACTGAAGCTTTCTTT.

The V and J genes are TRBV19 and TRBJ1-5, with 8 bases lining up with TRBD1. Germline V gene sequence: CDR1 LNHDA, CDR2 SQIVND (reference sequence). Germline trimming cut 0 bases from V and 10 bases from J; bases unmatched to any gene: 14. The CDR3 totals 17 residues. CDR3 nucleotide sequence: TGTGCCAGTAGTATAGATCCCGCCGGACAGGGACGGATACCCCAGCATTTT. Encoded protein: CASSIDPAGQGRIPQHF. Variable domain in full (rest from reference TRBV19 and TRBJ1-5): DGGITQSPKYLFRKEGQNVTLSCEQNLNHDAMYWYRQDPGQGLRLIYYSQIVNDFQKGDIAEGYSVSREKKESFPLTVTSAQKNPTAFYLCASSIDPAGQGRIPQHFGDGTRLSIL.

This sequence joins TRBV5-1 and TRBJ2-1, with 10 nucleotides matching TRBD1. The V segment lost 4 bases and the J segment 8 bases; nucleotides outside the gene matches: 9. The CDR3 length is 15 residues. Germline assignment: CDR1 SGHRS and CDR2 YFSETQ. CDR3 residues: CASSRPRTGGHEQFF. The CDR3 nucleotides read TGCGCCAGCAGCCGACCTCGGACAGGGGGACATGAGCAGTTCTTC.